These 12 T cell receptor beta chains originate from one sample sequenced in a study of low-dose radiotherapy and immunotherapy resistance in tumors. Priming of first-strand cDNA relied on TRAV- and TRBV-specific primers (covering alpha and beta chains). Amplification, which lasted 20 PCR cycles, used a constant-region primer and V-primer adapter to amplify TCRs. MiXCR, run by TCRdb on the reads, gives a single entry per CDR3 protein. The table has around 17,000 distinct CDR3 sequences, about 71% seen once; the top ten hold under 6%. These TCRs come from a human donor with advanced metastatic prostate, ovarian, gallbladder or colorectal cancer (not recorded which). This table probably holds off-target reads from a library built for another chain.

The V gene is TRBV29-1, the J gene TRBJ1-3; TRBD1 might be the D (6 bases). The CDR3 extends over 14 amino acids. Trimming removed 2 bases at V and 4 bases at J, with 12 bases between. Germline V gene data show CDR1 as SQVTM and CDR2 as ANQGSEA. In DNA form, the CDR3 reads TGCAGCGTTGAACACAGGGTGGAAGGAAACACCATATATTTT. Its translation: CSVEHRVEGNTIYF.

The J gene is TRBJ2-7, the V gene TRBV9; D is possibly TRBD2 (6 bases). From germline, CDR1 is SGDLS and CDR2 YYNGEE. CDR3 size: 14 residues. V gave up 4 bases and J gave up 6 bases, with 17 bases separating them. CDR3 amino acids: CASSRLGSSGEQYF. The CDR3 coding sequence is TGTGCCAGCAGCCGACTCGGGAGCTCCGGCGAGCAGTACTTC.

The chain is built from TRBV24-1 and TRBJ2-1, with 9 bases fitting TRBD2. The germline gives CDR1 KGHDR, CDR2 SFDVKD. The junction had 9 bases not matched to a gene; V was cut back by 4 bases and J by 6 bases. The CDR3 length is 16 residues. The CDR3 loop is CATSEVPSSGTNEQFF. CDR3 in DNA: TGTGCCACCAGTGAAGTTCCTTCTAGCGGGACCAATGAGCAGTTCTTC.

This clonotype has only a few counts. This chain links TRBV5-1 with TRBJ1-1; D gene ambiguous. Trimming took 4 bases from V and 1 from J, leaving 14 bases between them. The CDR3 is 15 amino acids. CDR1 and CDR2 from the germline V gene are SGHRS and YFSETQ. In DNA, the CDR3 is TGCGCCAGCAGCACGCAGGTGGTGGGGAACACTGAAGCTTTCTTT. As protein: CASSTQVVGNTEAFF.

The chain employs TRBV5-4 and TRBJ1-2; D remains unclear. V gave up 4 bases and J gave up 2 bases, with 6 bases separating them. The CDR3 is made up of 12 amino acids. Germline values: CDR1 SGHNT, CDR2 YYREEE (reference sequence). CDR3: CASSPGNYGYTF. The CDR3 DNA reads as TGTGCCAGCAGCCCAGGCAACTATGGCTACACCTTC.

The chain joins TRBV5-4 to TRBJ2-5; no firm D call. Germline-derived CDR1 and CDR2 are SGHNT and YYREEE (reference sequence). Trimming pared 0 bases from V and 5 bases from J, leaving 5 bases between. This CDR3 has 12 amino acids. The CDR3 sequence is CASSLDWETQYF. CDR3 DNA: TGTGCCAGCAGCTTGGACTGGGAGACCCAGTACTTC.

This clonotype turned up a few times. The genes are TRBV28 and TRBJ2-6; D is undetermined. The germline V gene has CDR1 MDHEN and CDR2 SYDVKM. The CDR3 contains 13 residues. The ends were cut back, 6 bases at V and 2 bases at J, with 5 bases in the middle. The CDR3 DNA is TGTGCCAGCAGACCTACTGGGGCCAACGTCCTGACTTTC. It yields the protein CASRPTGANVLTF.

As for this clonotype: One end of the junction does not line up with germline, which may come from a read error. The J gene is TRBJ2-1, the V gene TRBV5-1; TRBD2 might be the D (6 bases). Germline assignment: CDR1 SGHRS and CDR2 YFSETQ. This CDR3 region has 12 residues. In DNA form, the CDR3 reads TGCGCCAACAGCTCCGCGGGGAAAGAGCAGTTCTTC. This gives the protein CANSSAGKEQFF.

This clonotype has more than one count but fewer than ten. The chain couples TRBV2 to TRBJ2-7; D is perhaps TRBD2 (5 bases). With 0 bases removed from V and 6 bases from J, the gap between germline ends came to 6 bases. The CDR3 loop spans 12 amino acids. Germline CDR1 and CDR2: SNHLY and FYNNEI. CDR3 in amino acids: CASSEASGEQYF. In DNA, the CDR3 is TGTGCCAGCAGTGAAGCCAGCGGCGAGCAGTACTTC.

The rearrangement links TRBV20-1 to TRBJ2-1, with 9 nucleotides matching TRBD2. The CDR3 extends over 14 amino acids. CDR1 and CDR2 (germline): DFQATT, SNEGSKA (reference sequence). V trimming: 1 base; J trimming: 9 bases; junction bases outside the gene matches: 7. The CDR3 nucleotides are TGCAGTGCTAGAGGCGCGGGAGGGTTCCTTGAGCAGTTCTTC. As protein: CSARGAGGFLEQFF.

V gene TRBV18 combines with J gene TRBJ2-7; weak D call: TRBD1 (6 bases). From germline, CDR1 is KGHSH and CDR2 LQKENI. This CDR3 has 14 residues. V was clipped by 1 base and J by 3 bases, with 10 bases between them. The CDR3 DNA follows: TGTGCCAGCTCACCACAGGGGGAACTCTACGAGCAGTACTTC. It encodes CASSPQGELYEQYF. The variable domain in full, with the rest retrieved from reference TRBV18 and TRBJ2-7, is NAGVMQNPRHLVRRRGQEARLRCSPMKGHSHVYWYRQLPEEGLKFMVYLQKENIIDESGMPKERFSAEFPKEGPSILRIQQVVRGDSAAYFCASSPQGELYEQYFGPGTRLTVT.

The CDR3 loop reads CATSNGGGRTHNEQFF. In nucleotides, the CDR3 is TGTGCCACCTCTAACGGGGGGGGAAGGACGCACAATGAGCAGTTCTTC. The V gene is TRBV6-4, the J gene TRBJ2-1; 8 bases match TRBD2. Germline CDR1 MRHNA, CDR2 SNTAGT. The length of the CDR3 is 16 residues. V lost 10 bases, J lost 5 bases, and 16 bases stayed unmatched.